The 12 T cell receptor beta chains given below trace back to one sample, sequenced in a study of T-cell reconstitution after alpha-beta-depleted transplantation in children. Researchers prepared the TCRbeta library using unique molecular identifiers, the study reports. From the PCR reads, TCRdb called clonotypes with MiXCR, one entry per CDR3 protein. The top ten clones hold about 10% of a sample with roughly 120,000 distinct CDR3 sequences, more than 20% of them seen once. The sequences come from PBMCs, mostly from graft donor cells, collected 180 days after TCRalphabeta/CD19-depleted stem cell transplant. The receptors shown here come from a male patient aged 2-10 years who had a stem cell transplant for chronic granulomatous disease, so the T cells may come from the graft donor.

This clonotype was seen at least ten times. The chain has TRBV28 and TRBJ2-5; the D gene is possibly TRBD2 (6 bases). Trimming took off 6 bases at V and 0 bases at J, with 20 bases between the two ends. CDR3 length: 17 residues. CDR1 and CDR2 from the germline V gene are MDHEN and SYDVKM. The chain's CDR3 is CASSFPKTGTDQETQYF. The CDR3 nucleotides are TGTGCCAGCAGCTTCCCCAAGACCGGGACTGACCAAGAGACCCAGTACTTC.

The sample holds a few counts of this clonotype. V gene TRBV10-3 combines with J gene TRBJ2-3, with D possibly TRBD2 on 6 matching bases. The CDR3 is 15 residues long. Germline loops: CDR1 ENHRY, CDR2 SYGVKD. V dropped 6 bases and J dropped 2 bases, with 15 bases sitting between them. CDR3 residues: CAISVGGPYTDTQYF. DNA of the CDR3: TGTGCCATCAGCGTCGGGGGACCTTACACAGATACGCAGTATTTT.

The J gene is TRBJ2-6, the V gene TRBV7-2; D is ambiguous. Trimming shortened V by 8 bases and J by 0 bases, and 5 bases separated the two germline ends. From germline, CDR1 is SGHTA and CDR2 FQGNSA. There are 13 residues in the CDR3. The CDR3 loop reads CASAFSGANVLTF. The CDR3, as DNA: TGTGCCAGCGCCTTCTCTGGGGCCAACGTCCTGACTTTC.

Here the CDR3 reads CASIGLAGRNEQFF. CDR3 in DNA: TGTGCCAGCATTGGGCTCGCGGGGAGGAATGAGCAGTTCTTC. The chain has TRBV28 and TRBJ2-1; D may be TRBD2 (6 bases). The CDR3 extends over 14 amino acids. Germline CDR1 reads MDHEN; CDR2 reads SYDVKM. Trimming stripped 7 bases from V and 7 bases from J, with 17 bases between.

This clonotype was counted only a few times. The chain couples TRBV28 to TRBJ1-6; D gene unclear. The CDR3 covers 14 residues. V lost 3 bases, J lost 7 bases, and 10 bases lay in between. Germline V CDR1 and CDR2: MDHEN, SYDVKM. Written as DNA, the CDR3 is TGTGCCAGCAGTTTTCCGGGAGTGAATTCACCCCTCCACTTT. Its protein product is CASSFPGVNSPLHF.

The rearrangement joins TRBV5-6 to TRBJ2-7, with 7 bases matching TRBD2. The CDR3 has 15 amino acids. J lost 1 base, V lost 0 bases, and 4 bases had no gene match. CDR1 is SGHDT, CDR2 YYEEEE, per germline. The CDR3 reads CASSLGPGGSYEQYF. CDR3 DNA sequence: TGTGCCAGCAGCTTGGGTCCGGGGGGTTCCTACGAGCAGTACTTC.

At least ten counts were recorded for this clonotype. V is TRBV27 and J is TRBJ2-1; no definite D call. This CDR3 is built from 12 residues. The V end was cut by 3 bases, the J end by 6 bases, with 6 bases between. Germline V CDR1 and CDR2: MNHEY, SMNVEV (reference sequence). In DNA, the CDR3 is TGTGCCAGCAGTTTCTGGGGCAATGAGCAGTTCTTC. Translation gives CASSFWGNEQFF.

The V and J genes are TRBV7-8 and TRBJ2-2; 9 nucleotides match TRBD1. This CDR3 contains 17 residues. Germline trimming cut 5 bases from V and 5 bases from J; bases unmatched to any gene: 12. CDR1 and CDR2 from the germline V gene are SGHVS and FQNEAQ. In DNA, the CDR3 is TGTGCCAGCAGCCTCGACTGGGACAGGGCGCTTACCGGGGAGCTGTTTTTT. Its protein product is CASSLDWDRALTGELFF.

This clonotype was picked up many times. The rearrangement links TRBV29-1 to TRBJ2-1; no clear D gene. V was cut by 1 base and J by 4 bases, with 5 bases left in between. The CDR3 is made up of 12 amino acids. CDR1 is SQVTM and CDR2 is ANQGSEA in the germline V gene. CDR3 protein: CSVEGPYNEQFF. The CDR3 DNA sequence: TGCAGCGTTGAAGGCCCATACAATGAGCAGTTCTTC.

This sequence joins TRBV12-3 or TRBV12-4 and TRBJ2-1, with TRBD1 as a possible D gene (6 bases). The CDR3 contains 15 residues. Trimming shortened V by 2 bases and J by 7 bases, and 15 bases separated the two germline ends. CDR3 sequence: CASSLPGVEVNEQFF. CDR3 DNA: TGTGCCAGCAGTTTACCAGGGGTCGAAGTAAATGAGCAGTTCTTC.

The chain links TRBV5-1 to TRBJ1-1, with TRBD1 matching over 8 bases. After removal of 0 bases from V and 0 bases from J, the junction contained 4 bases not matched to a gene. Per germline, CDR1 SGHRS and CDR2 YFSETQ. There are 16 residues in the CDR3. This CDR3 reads CASSLGNRGMNTEAFF. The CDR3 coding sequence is TGCGCCAGCAGCTTGGGGAACAGGGGGATGAACACTGAAGCTTTCTTT.

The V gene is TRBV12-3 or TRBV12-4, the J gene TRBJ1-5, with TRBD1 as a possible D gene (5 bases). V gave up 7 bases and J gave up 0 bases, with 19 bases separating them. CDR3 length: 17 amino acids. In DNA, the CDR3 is TGTGCCAGCAACCGACAGATTGGGGATTATAGCAATCAGCCCCAGCATTTT. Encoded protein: CASNRQIGDYSNQPQHF.